These 21 T cell receptor beta chains came from one sample sequenced in a study of technical replicates of blood from a handful of donors. Profiled with immunoSEQ multiplex PCR; TCRdb holds only in-frame clones, not every one. Here the sample spans 15,000 to 20,000 clones, 80% to 85% being singletons. Source material: PBMCs. All receptors come from a human donor in good health.

This chain links TRBV30 with TRBJ2-5, with 7 bases identical to TRBD2. The V gene end was trimmed by 2 bases and the J gene end by 5 bases; junction bases not matched to a gene: 8. The CDR3 has 14 residues. Germline lookup yields CDR1 GTSNPN and CDR2 SVGIG (reference sequence). The CDR3 is CAWSRGGSGETQYF. The CDR3 DNA reads TGTGCCTGGAGTCGGGGCGGGAGCGGGGAGACCCAGTACTTC.

V is TRBV9 and J is TRBJ2-2; D may be TRBD2 (5 bases). Looked up from germline, CDR1 is SGDLS and CDR2 is YYNGEE. This CDR3 comprises 15 residues. Between the trimmed V and J ends, which lost 2 bases and 5 bases, there was a span of 13 bases. The CDR3 loop is CASSVTSRRTGELFF. The CDR3 coding sequence is TGTGCCAGCAGCGTTACCTCCCGGAGGACCGGGGAGCTGTTTTTT. The full variable domain, completed using reference TRBV9 and TRBJ2-2, is DSGVTQTPKHLITATGQRVTLRCSPRSGDLSVYWYQQSLDQGLQFLIQYYNGEERAKGNILERFSAQQFPDLHSELNLSSLELGDSALYFCASSVTSRRTGELFFGEGSRLTVL.

V gene TRBV6-5 combines with J gene TRBJ1-5; D unresolved. V lost 0 bases and J lost 1, with 4 bases in between. CDR1 is MNHEY, CDR2 SVGAGI, per germline. There are 14 residues in the CDR3. The CDR3 nucleotides are TGTGCCAGCAGTTACTCATCAAGCAATCAGCCCCAGCATTTT. Its translation is CASSYSSSNQPQHF.

This clone was seen a few times. The chain combines TRBV6-5 with TRBJ1-2; tentative D call: TRBD1 (6 bases). The CDR3 is made up of 12 amino acids. The V end was cut by 6 bases, the J end by 4 bases, with 9 bases between. From germline, CDR1 is MNHEY and CDR2 SVGAGI. The CDR3 DNA sequence: TGTGCCAGCAGCGACAGGTTCTATGGCTACACCTTC. It codes for CASSDRFYGYTF.

The V call is TRBV9, the J call TRBJ2-1, with TRBD2 matching 12 bases. The length of the CDR3 is 18 residues. The ends lost 0 bases at V and 2 bases at J; junction bases unmatched: 6. Germline V lookup: CDR1 SGDLS, CDR2 YYNGEE. The DNA for the CDR3 is TGTGCCAGCAGCGTAGGGCTAGCGGGAGGGCCGACCTACAATGAGCAGTTCTTC. It translates to CASSVGLAGGPTYNEQFF.

The chain couples TRBV12-2 to TRBJ1-2. TRBV12-2 is a documented pseudogene. The CDR3 is 14 amino acids. The CDR3 loop is CASRPSEINYGYTF. CDR3 bases: TGTGCAAGTCGCCCCTCGGAGATTAACTATGGCTACACCTTC.

This chain uses TRBV19 with TRBJ2-7, with 9 bases aligning to TRBD2. The CDR3 is 14 residues long. Losses at the gene ends were 3 bases for V and 2 bases for J; bases not matched to a gene: 2. CDR1 is LNHDA, CDR2 SQIVND, per germline (reference sequence). CDR3 DNA sequence: TGTGCCAGTAGTATCGCGGGAGGGGCCTACGAGCAGTACTTC. It encodes CASSIAGGAYEQYF.

This rearrangement joins TRBV9 to TRBJ2-1; D is uncertain. Trimming removed 0 bases from V and 9 bases from J, with 7 bases in between. This CDR3 is built from 12 residues. Germline V gene lookup returns CDR1 SGDLS and CDR2 YYNGEE. The CDR3 protein is CASSVAQAEQFF. In nucleotides, the CDR3 is TGTGCCAGCAGCGTAGCTCAGGCTGAGCAGTTCTTC.

This sequence joins TRBV27 and TRBJ2-7; the match to TRBD1 covers 7 bases. The CDR3 is 16 amino acids. V lost 3 bases, J lost 4 bases, and 12 bases stayed unmatched. Germline lookup yields CDR1 MNHEY and CDR2 SMNVEV (reference sequence). The CDR3 loop is CASSFLTGQSLYEQYF. Here the CDR3 DNA reads TGTGCCAGCAGTTTCTTGACGGGACAGAGTCTTTACGAGCAGTACTTC.

The V gene is TRBV4-2, the J gene TRBJ2-1; D remains ambiguous. Trimming took 0 bases from V and 3 from J, leaving 12 bases between them. This CDR3 contains 16 residues. CDR1 LGHNA and CDR2 YNFKEQ come from the germline V gene. CDR3 sequence: CASSQDSQPNYNEQFF. CDR3 nucleotides: TGTGCCAGCAGCCAAGATAGCCAGCCAAACTACAATGAGCAGTTCTTC.

J is TRBJ1-1 and V is TRBV7-3; maybe TRBD1 (6 bases). CDR3 length equals 13 residues. Germline V lookup: CDR1 SGHTA, CDR2 FQGTGA. Trimming removed 5 bases at V and 4 bases at J, with 11 bases between. CDR3 residues: CASSRQVGTEAFF. As DNA, the CDR3 is TGTGCCAGCAGCCGACAGGTGGGCACTGAAGCTTTCTTT.

This chain joins TRBV2 and TRBJ2-1; TRBD2 might be the D (6 bases). V was clipped by 5 bases and J by 4 bases, with 12 bases between them. CDR1 is SNHLY and CDR2 is FYNNEI in the germline V gene. This CDR3 contains 14 residues. The DNA for the CDR3 is TGTGCCAGCAGTCCAGGGAGGACTTACAATGAGCAGTTCTTC. Translating gives CASSPGRTYNEQFF.

This CDR3 is CASSVVAGANNEQFF. CDR3 nucleotide sequence: TGTGCCAGCAGTGTGGTAGCGGGAGCGAACAATGAGCAGTTCTTC. V gene TRBV6-1 combines with J gene TRBJ2-1; TRBD2 matches 9 bases. CDR3 length: 15 residues. The trim removed 4 bases at V and 5 bases at J, leaving 6 bases unmatched. CDR1 and CDR2 (germline): MNHNS, SASEGT.

This rearrangement joins TRBV14 to TRBJ1-2, with D unresolved. Deletions cut 3 bases from V and 5 bases from J, with 10 bases between. The CDR3 totals 13 residues. Germline CDR1 is SGHDN and CDR2 is FVKESK. Here the CDR3 DNA reads TGTGCCAGCAGCCAGGAGGGCGTGTATGGCTACACCTTC. This gives the protein CASSQEGVYGYTF.

J is TRBJ2-7 and V is TRBV28; D is perhaps TRBD2 (6 bases). V gave up 5 bases and J gave up 6 bases, with 14 bases separating them. CDR3 length equals 13 residues. Germline V gives CDR1 MDHEN, CDR2 SYDVKM. CDR3 nucleotide sequence: TGTGCCAGCAGTCCCCAGGGACTTGGCGAGCAGTACTTC. This gives the protein CASSPQGLGEQYF.

The genes are TRBV7-8 and TRBJ2-5; 10 bases match TRBD2. J gave up 2 bases and V 4 bases, and 10 bases lay outside the gene matches. The germline gives CDR1 SGHVS, CDR2 FQNEAQ. This CDR3 has 17 amino acids. CDR3 nucleotide sequence: TGTGCCAGCAGCTGGGCCGGCCTAGCGGGAGCACAAGAGACCCAGTACTTC. The encoded protein is CASSWAGLAGAQETQYF.

The rearrangement joins TRBV5-1 to TRBJ2-7; 9 bases agree with TRBD2. Per germline, CDR1 SGHRS and CDR2 YFSETQ. V shed 4 bases, J shed 2 bases, and the junction held 4 bases outside the gene matches. The length of the CDR3 is 14 residues. The CDR3 loop reads CASSDSGGPYEQYF. CDR3 bases: TGCGCCAGCAGCGATAGCGGGGGCCCCTACGAGCAGTACTTC.

This clone was counted a single time. The chain joins TRBV6-4 to TRBJ2-5; 7 bases line up with TRBD2. Looked up from germline, CDR1 is MRHNA and CDR2 is SNTAGT. Trimming cost V 2 bases and J 7 bases; bases outside gene matches: 7. The CDR3 is 14 residues long. The CDR3 loop reads CASSDGASGGTQYF. The DNA of the CDR3 is TGTGCCAGCAGTGACGGGGCTAGCGGCGGGACCCAGTACTTC.

The chain joins TRBV6-5 to TRBJ2-3, with 8 nucleotides matching TRBD2. The J segment lost 6 bases and the V segment lost 6 bases, leaving 5 bases of the junction unmatched. Looked up from germline, CDR1 is MNHEY and CDR2 is SVGAGI. The CDR3 is made up of 13 amino acids. The CDR3 loop is CASRLAGGDTQYF. The DNA of the CDR3 is TGTGCCAGCAGGCTAGCGGGTGGGGATACGCAGTATTTT.

The CDR3 protein is CASSPGQGFGKLFF. CDR3 nucleotides: TGTGCCAGCAGCCCGGGACAGGGATTTGGAAAACTGTTTTTT. The rearrangement joins TRBV7-7 to TRBJ1-4; 9 bases match TRBD1. The CDR3 sequence is 14 residues long. Losses at the gene ends were 5 bases for V and 10 bases for J; bases not matched to a gene: 8. CDR1 is SSHAT, CDR2 FNYEAQ, per germline (reference sequence).

This chain joins TRBV2 and TRBJ2-5, with 11 bases aligning to TRBD2. CDR3 length equals 17 residues. Germline V gene data show CDR1 as SNHLY and CDR2 as FYNNEI. V was clipped by 2 bases and J by 2 bases; unmatched bases: 7. The CDR3 DNA follows: TGTGCCAGCAGTGAACTAGCGGGAGGCGGAGGGCAAGAGACCCAGTACTTC. The encoded protein is CASSELAGGGGQETQYF.